This is a list of T cell receptor beta chains from one sample in a study of blood T cells in healthy people across ages. A single record per CDR3 protein comes from TCRdb applying MiXCR to the 5' RACE reads. The table shows 700,000 to 900,000 distinct CDR3 sequences, with roughly 50% occurring only once. The sequenced material came from blood. Every receptor here comes from a man aged 80 or over in good health. Each CDR3 is given with its conserved first and last residue. Fields, in order: J gene, V gene, clone size, D gene, CDR3 DNA, CDR3 protein. D genes are given only for firm matches. Size is stated for part of the rows, as once, few or many counts, or as a class when the clone is expanded.

J gene: TRBJ1-6; V gene: TRBV3-1; clone size: -; D gene: -; CDR3 DNA: TGTGCCAGCAGCCAAGTTCAGGGAAGGAATAATTCACCCCTCCACTTT; CDR3 protein: CASSQVQGRNNSPLHF
J gene: TRBJ2-5; V gene: TRBV7-3; clone size: -; D gene: TRBD2; CDR3 DNA: TGTGCCAGCAGCGTCAGCGGGAGCCCTCAAGAGACCCAGTACTTC; CDR3 protein: CASSVSGSPQETQYF
J gene: TRBJ2-7; V gene: TRBV5-1; clone size: few; D gene: TRBD2; CDR3 DNA: TGCGCCAGCAGCCGAAACGGACTAGCGGGAGGTTCCTACGAGCAGTACTTC; CDR3 protein: CASSRNGLAGGSYEQYF
J gene: TRBJ2-3; V gene: TRBV5-5; clone size: -; D gene: TRBD2; CDR3 DNA: TGTGCCAGCAGCTCACCTACCCCTAGCGGGACTACAGATACGCAGTATTTT; CDR3 protein: CASSSPTPSGTTDTQYF
J gene: TRBJ2-1; V gene: TRBV12-3/TRBV12-4; clone size: -; D gene: -; CDR3 DNA: TGTGCCAGCAGTGCCGGGAGCTCCTACAATGAGCAGTTCTTC; CDR3 protein: CASSAGSSYNEQFF
J gene: TRBJ2-7; V gene: TRBV7-2; clone size: -; D gene: TRBD2; CDR3 DNA: TGTGCCAGCAGCTACGGACCGGGACTAGCGAACTACGAGCAGTACTTC; CDR3 protein: CASSYGPGLANYEQYF
J gene: TRBJ2-7; V gene: TRBV4-1; clone size: many; D gene: -; CDR3 DNA: TGCGCCAGCAGCCCACAAGTAGGACTCTACGAGCAGTACTTC; CDR3 protein: CASSPQVGLYEQYF
J gene: TRBJ2-7; V gene: TRBV29-1; clone size: few; D gene: -; CDR3 DNA: TGCAGCGCCGAAGGTCCGTCCGGCTACGAGCAGTACTTC; CDR3 protein: CSAEGPSGYEQYF
J gene: TRBJ1-2; V gene: TRBV7-9; clone size: -; D gene: -; CDR3 DNA: TGTGCCAGCAGCTCCAATAAAGCATCCGGCTACACCTTC; CDR3 protein: CASSSNKASGYTF
J gene: TRBJ2-7; V gene: TRBV12-3/TRBV12-4; clone size: few; D gene: TRBD2; CDR3 DNA: TGTGCCAGCCGAAGGGCTAGCGGGAGAGGGCTCCATGGCGAGCAGTACTTC; CDR3 protein: CASRRASGRGLHGEQYF
J gene: TRBJ2-1; V gene: TRBV18; clone size: -; D gene: TRBD1; CDR3 DNA: TGTGCCAGCTCACCAGCTTACGGGACAGGGTCCTACAATGAGCAGTTCTTC; CDR3 protein: CASSPAYGTGSYNEQFF
J gene: TRBJ2-5; V gene: TRBV5-6; clone size: -; D gene: -; CDR3 DNA: TGTGCCAGCAGCTTGCTGGGGAAAGGGGAGACCCAGTACTTC; CDR3 protein: CASSLLGKGETQYF
J gene: TRBJ2-1; V gene: TRBV12-3/TRBV12-4; clone size: few; D gene: -; CDR3 DNA: TGTGCCAGCAGTTTAGCTGCCGGGGAGCAGTTCTTC; CDR3 protein: CASSLAAGEQFF
J gene: TRBJ1-1; V gene: TRBV20-1; clone size: -; D gene: TRBD1; CDR3 DNA: TGCAGTGCTAGAGATCCAGGGCAGGGGGCTGAAGCTTTCTTT; CDR3 protein: CSARDPGQGAEAFF
J gene: TRBJ2-5; V gene: TRBV7-9; clone size: -; D gene: -; CDR3 DNA: TGTGCCAGCAGCTTAGCGCTGCCTAGAAGCGAGACCCAGTACTTC; CDR3 protein: CASSLALPRSETQYF
J gene: TRBJ2-5; V gene: TRBV7-2; clone size: -; D gene: TRBD2; CDR3 DNA: TGTGCCAGCAGCTTAGGGGGCCGGGGGGGGACCCAGTACTTC; CDR3 protein: CASSLGGRGGTQYF
J gene: TRBJ2-7; V gene: TRBV2; clone size: -; D gene: -; CDR3 DNA: TGTGCCAGCAGTGCCGCGGCAGGGACTCCTGGCGAGCAGTACTTC; CDR3 protein: CASSAAAGTPGEQYF
J gene: TRBJ2-7; V gene: TRBV15; clone size: -; D gene: TRBD2; CDR3 DNA: TGTGCCACCAGCGGCTCGGGAGGCCAATCCTACGAGCAGTACTTC; CDR3 protein: CATSGSGGQSYEQYF
J gene: TRBJ2-1; V gene: TRBV6-1; clone size: -; D gene: -; CDR3 DNA: TGTGCCAGCAGTATTAGCCAGAGCTCCTACAATGAGCAGTTCTTC; CDR3 protein: CASSISQSSYNEQFF
J gene: TRBJ2-2; V gene: TRBV20-1; clone size: -; D gene: TRBD1; CDR3 DNA: TGCAGTACTGGAGGACAGGGAAACACCGGGGAGCTGTTTTTT; CDR3 protein: CSTGGQGNTGELFF
J gene: TRBJ1-1; V gene: TRBV6-6; clone size: -; D gene: -; CDR3 DNA: TGTGCCAGCAGTTACTCGGGGGGGGGTAACACTGAAGCTTTCTTT; CDR3 protein: CASSYSGGGNTEAFF
J gene: TRBJ2-7; V gene: TRBV6-6; clone size: -; D gene: TRBD1; CDR3 DNA: TGTGCCAGCAGCCGTCCGGGACAGGGGGCAAGCGAGCAGTACTTC; CDR3 protein: CASSRPGQGASEQYF
J gene: TRBJ2-5; V gene: TRBV5-1; clone size: -; D gene: TRBD2; CDR3 DNA: TGCGCCAGCAGTGGGTCAGCGGGAGTCCGAGCAGAGCGGTACTTC; CDR3 protein: CASSGSAGVRAERYF
J gene: TRBJ1-2; V gene: TRBV5-1; clone size: once; D gene: TRBD1; CDR3 DNA: TGCGCCAGCAGCTTGGTTGTTCAGGGGGCAGGGGGCTACACCTTC; CDR3 protein: CASSLVVQGAGGYTF
J gene: TRBJ2-7; V gene: TRBV7-2; clone size: -; D gene: TRBD1; CDR3 DNA: TGTGCCAGCAGTTTCGGGACAGGTGTCTACGAGCAGTACTTC; CDR3 protein: CASSFGTGVYEQYF
J gene: TRBJ2-5; V gene: TRBV6-1; clone size: -; D gene: -; CDR3 DNA: TGTGCCAGCGGCCGGTTCCGTCAAGAGACCCAGTACTTC; CDR3 protein: CASGRFRQETQYF
J gene: TRBJ2-3; V gene: TRBV6-5; clone size: -; D gene: TRBD2; CDR3 DNA: TGTGCCAGTACCCCTCTCAGCGGGAGGGCAAGGGATACGCAGTATTTT; CDR3 protein: CASTPLSGRARDTQYF
J gene: TRBJ2-1; V gene: TRBV12-3/TRBV12-4; clone size: -; D gene: TRBD1; CDR3 DNA: TGTGCCAGCAGTATTTCAGGACAGGTCGGTTGGGGTCAGTTCTTC; CDR3 protein: CASSISGQVGWGQFF
J gene: TRBJ1-2; V gene: TRBV20-1; clone size: -; D gene: TRBD1; CDR3 DNA: TGCAGTGCTGGGGTGACAGGGGACTGGAACTATGGCTACACCTTC; CDR3 protein: CSAGVTGDWNYGYTF
J gene: TRBJ1-1; V gene: TRBV4-1; clone size: few; D gene: TRBD1; CDR3 DNA: TGCGCCAGCAGGTTGACAGGGATCACTGAAGCTTTCTTT; CDR3 protein: CASRLTGITEAFF
J gene: TRBJ2-1; V gene: TRBV9; clone size: -; D gene: -; CDR3 DNA: TGTGCCAGCACGGGGCGGCAAGGAAGGGTTGAGCAGTTCTTC; CDR3 protein: CASTGRQGRVEQFF
J gene: TRBJ2-7; V gene: TRBV28; clone size: once; D gene: -; CDR3 DNA: TGTGCCAGCAGCCTCCCGGGGTACGACGAGCAGTACTTC; CDR3 protein: CASSLPGYDEQYF
J gene: TRBJ2-1; V gene: TRBV7-9; clone size: -; D gene: -; CDR3 DNA: TGTGCCAGCAGCATGGGGACGGTACAGTTCTTC; CDR3 protein: CASSMGTVQFF
J gene: TRBJ1-6; V gene: TRBV20-1; clone size: -; D gene: -; CDR3 DNA: TGCAGTGCTAGAGCTACAGGGAGTAATTCACCCCTCCACTTT; CDR3 protein: CSARATGSNSPLHF
J gene: TRBJ2-7; V gene: TRBV13; clone size: -; D gene: -; CDR3 DNA: TGTGCCAGCAGCTGGGGTTTTACCTACGAGCAGTACTTC; CDR3 protein: CASSWGFTYEQYF
J gene: TRBJ2-7; V gene: TRBV30; clone size: -; D gene: -; CDR3 DNA: TGTGCCTGGACGGGGGCCTACGAGCAGTACTTC; CDR3 protein: CAWTGAYEQYF
J gene: TRBJ1-2; V gene: TRBV6-5; clone size: -; D gene: TRBD1; CDR3 DNA: TGTGCCAGCAGTAAAAAAGGGACAGCCGACTATGGCTACACCTTC; CDR3 protein: CASSKKGTADYGYTF
J gene: TRBJ2-5; V gene: TRBV9; clone size: -; D gene: -; CDR3 DNA: TGTGCCAGCAGCGTAGAGGGGGGGACAACGCAGTACTTC; CDR3 protein: CASSVEGGTTQYF
J gene: TRBJ1-2; V gene: TRBV6-2/TRBV6-3; clone size: -; D gene: -; CDR3 DNA: TGTGCCAGCAGCCAGTGGCAGTTAGAGGGCTACACCTTC; CDR3 protein: CASSQWQLEGYTF
J gene: TRBJ2-5; V gene: TRBV2; clone size: -; D gene: TRBD2; CDR3 DNA: TGTGCCAGCAGTGTTCTTGGCGGGAGCTACACTTTAAGCGATGAGCAGTACTTC; CDR3 protein: CASSVLGGSYTLSDEQYF
J gene: TRBJ2-1; V gene: TRBV12-3/TRBV12-4; clone size: few; D gene: -; CDR3 DNA: TGTGCCAGCAGTCTTAGGGGGGCCAGAGCCTACAATGAGCAGTTCTTC; CDR3 protein: CASSLRGARAYNEQFF
J gene: TRBJ2-1; V gene: TRBV11-3; clone size: -; D gene: -; CDR3 DNA: TGTGCCAGCAGCGCCAGGGACTTGGGGGACAATGAGCAGTTCTTC; CDR3 protein: CASSARDLGDNEQFF
J gene: TRBJ2-7; V gene: TRBV29-1; clone size: -; D gene: -; CDR3 DNA: TGCAGCGTTTCCGGGACGGTGAGCTCCTACGAGCAGTACTTC; CDR3 protein: CSVSGTVSSYEQYF
J gene: TRBJ1-4; V gene: TRBV20-1; clone size: -; D gene: -; CDR3 DNA: TGCAGTGCTAGAGATATAGTGGGTGGCGAAAAACTGTTTTTT; CDR3 protein: CSARDIVGGEKLFF
J gene: TRBJ2-3; V gene: TRBV5-6; clone size: few; D gene: TRBD2; CDR3 DNA: TGTGCCAGCAGCCGGGGACTAGCCGGGGAATACGCGTATTTT; CDR3 protein: CASSRGLAGEYAYF
J gene: TRBJ2-1; V gene: TRBV25-1; clone size: few; D gene: -; CDR3 DNA: TGTGCCAGCAGACGGGGCGGGAATAGTGAGCAGTTCTTC; CDR3 protein: CASRRGGNSEQFF
J gene: TRBJ2-1; V gene: TRBV3-1; clone size: -; D gene: TRBD2; CDR3 DNA: TGTGCCAGCAGTAGCGGGGGGCGGTACAATGAGCAGTTCTTC; CDR3 protein: CASSSGGRYNEQFF
J gene: TRBJ1-2; V gene: TRBV12-3/TRBV12-4; clone size: -; D gene: -; CDR3 DNA: TGTGCCAGCACCTCGGGGGCGGGTGGCTACACCTTC; CDR3 protein: CASTSGAGGYTF
J gene: TRBJ2-5; V gene: TRBV20-1; clone size: -; D gene: TRBD2; CDR3 DNA: TGCAGTGCCCCTATTACGGGAGGTCCCGGCGGGACCCAGTACTTC; CDR3 protein: CSAPITGGPGGTQYF
J gene: TRBJ2-5; V gene: TRBV21-1; clone size: few; D gene: -; CDR3 DNA: TGTGCCACCCAAGTAATACGGGGGAGGTTATGCCAAGAGACCCAGTACTTC; CDR3 protein: CATQVIRGRLCQETQYF
J gene: TRBJ2-2; V gene: TRBV7-6; clone size: -; D gene: -; CDR3 DNA: TGTGCCAGCAGCTTAGGGCACGCTGGGACCGGGGAGCTGTTTTTT; CDR3 protein: CASSLGHAGTGELFF
J gene: TRBJ2-3; V gene: TRBV20-1; clone size: -; D gene: TRBD1; CDR3 DNA: TGCAGTGCTACGTTGGACAGGTCATACGCGTATTTT; CDR3 protein: CSATLDRSYAYF